This T cell receptor beta chain came from a study of cytomegalovirus exposure and HLA in healthy donors. Study-wide context: According to later analysis, the same platform produced the 120 or so validation and about 630 first-cohort repertoires.

It was the roughly 130-subject validation cohort, separate from the approximately 620-subject first cohort, to which the donors belonged. Clones were sequenced by immunoSEQ multiplex PCR, and TCRdb holds only the in-frame ones, with some missing. The table lists approximately 220,000 clones, over 80% of them singletons, with approximately 1.1% in the top ten. Germline lookup yields CDR1 SGDLS and CDR2 YYNGEE. The CDR3 consists of 15 residues. The germline V and J ends were trimmed by 0 bases and 6 bases, with 10 bases remaining between them. The sequenced material came from PBMCs. The origin of this receptor is a woman under 30 in good health and CMV-seronegative. The V and J genes are TRBV9 and TRBJ1-6; perhaps TRBD1 as D (6 bases). The CDR3: CASSVGGHGNSPLHF. CDR3 DNA sequence: TGTGCCAGCAGCGTAGGGGGGCATGGTAATTCACCCCTCCACTTT.